What follows describes a single T cell receptor beta chain. Its antigen is currently unknown. This entry is derived from a study of blood T cells in healthy people across ages. Study outcomes and limitations: Across the age range, TCR beta diversity per million T cells fell in a roughly linear way.

Through a sample-barcoded 5' primer and a J-beta primer mix, a second PCR was run for about 6 to 11 cycles. Via MiXCR, TCRdb re-called the 5' RACE reads, giving one row per CDR3 protein. The sample holds 1,800,000 or so distinct CDR3 sequences, about 39% seen once. The CDR3 loop spans 20 amino acids. CDR1 is LGHNA, CDR2 YNFKEQ, per germline. The chain carries TRBV4-2 and TRBJ2-1; maybe TRBD1 (5 bases). The end of the DNA fits TRBJ2-7 better, so the J call may be wrong. Sequencing was done on a sample of blood. The clonotype originates from a human donor in good health. The CDR3 here is CASSQVSTARLKSSYNEQYF. In nucleotides, the CDR3 is TGTGCCAGCAGCCAAGTATCGACAGCGCGCCTTAAGAGCTCCTACAATGAGCAGTACTTC.